This TCR beta chain was identified during a study of CD8 T cells in ankylosing spondylitis. Study findings and constraints: Roughly eight highly homologous variants made up a TCR beta motif that seemed to typify ankylosing spondylitis blood. A CD8+ phenotype characterized the disease-linked clones, which were relatively rare in peripheral blood.

For TCR beta, libraries came from quantitative 5'-RACE with molecular barcodes. From the 5' RACE reads, TCRdb called clonotypes with MiXCR, one entry per CDR3 protein. The data contain about 88,000 distinct CDR3 sequences, around 25% of them seen just once; the ten biggest clones take up around three fifths. From germline, CDR1 is DFQATT and CDR2 SNEGSKA (reference sequence). V was pared by 0 bases and J by 3 bases, with 11 bases between. This CDR3 is 14 amino acids long. This clonotype was picked up a small number of times. Its antigen is as yet unknown. V gene TRBV20-1 combines with J gene TRBJ1-2; D is unclear. Material: blood, either unsorted or a sorted T cell fraction (not recorded which). The sequence derives from a male donor with ankylosing spondylitis or in good health (not recorded which). CDR3 protein: CSARDHRVDYGYTF. Written as DNA, the CDR3 is TGCAGTGCTAGAGATCACAGAGTAGACTATGGCTACACCTTC.